A single sample gave rise to the 27 T cell receptor beta chains below, sequenced in a study of T cells in Graves' hyperthyroidism and ophthalmopathy. Researchers took RNA transcripts and amplified the TCR beta CDR3 regions from them. With the HTBI primer set, the TCR CDR3 went through a first round of RT-PCR. TCRdb reanalysed the multiplex PCR reads using MiXCR and keeps one entry per CDR3 protein. The sample lists approximately 500,000 distinct CDR3 sequences, 40% to 55% occurring once. The sample comprised peripheral blood or thyroid tissue (not recorded which). These TCRs come from a woman aged 18-29 years with Graves' hyperthyroidism.

The V gene is TRBV11-3, the J gene TRBJ2-5; D unresolved. The germline V gene has CDR1 SGHNT and CDR2 YENEEA. CDR3 length equals 14 residues. Trimming took 0 bases from V and 2 from J, leaving 7 bases between them. In nucleotides, the CDR3 is TGTGCCAGCAGCTTAGAGGTGGGGCAAGAGACCCAGTACTTC. Translation gives CASSLEVGQETQYF.

The chain has TRBV10-3 and TRBJ1-1, with a weak D call TRBD1 (6 bases). The germline V gene has CDR1 ENHRY and CDR2 SYGVKD. V lost 6 bases, J lost 7 bases, and 15 bases lay in between. This CDR3 region has 13 residues. DNA of the CDR3: TGTGCCATCAGCCTACAGGGAGGATTTGAAGCTTTCTTT. Protein sequence: CAISLQGGFEAFF.

The genes are TRBV4-3 and TRBJ2-2, with 14 nucleotides matching TRBD2. The trim removed 4 bases at V and 5 bases at J, leaving 6 bases unmatched. CDR1 LGHNA and CDR2 YSLEER come from the germline V gene. CDR3 length: 17 residues. CDR3 amino acids: CASSLTSGRAETGELFF. The DNA for the CDR3 is TGCGCCAGCAGCCTGACTAGCGGGAGGGCCGAAACCGGGGAGCTGTTTTTT.

The chain recombines TRBV9 with TRBJ2-7; 12 positions match TRBD2. Germline CDR1 and CDR2: SGDLS and YYNGEE. This CDR3 is built from 16 residues. J was trimmed by 5 bases and V by 3 bases; bases with no gene match: 9. CDR3 region: CASSAELAGGRNEQYF. The CDR3 nucleotides read TGTGCCAGCAGCGCCGAGCTAGCGGGAGGGCGAAACGAGCAGTACTTC.

This clonotype was recorded many times. The genes are TRBV20-1 and TRBJ2-7; D is unclear. V gave up 0 bases and J gave up 6 bases, with 15 bases separating them. Germline CDR1 reads DFQATT; CDR2 reads SNEGSKA (reference sequence). This CDR3 spans 14 amino acids. The CDR3 sequence: CSARDPLGSREQYF. The CDR3 DNA reads TGCAGTGCTAGAGATCCCTTAGGCTCCCGCGAGCAGTACTTC.

This clonotype was recorded at least ten times. This chain connects TRBV9 to TRBJ1-1; maybe TRBD1 (6 bases). With 4 bases removed from V and 11 bases from J, the gap between germline ends came to 18 bases. The CDR3 loop spans 13 amino acids. The V gene's germline CDR1 is SGDLS and CDR2 YYNGEE. CDR3 sequence (DNA): TGTGCCAGCAGCCAAACGGGGGGGCGTTGGGCTTTCTTT. Translated: CASSQTGGRWAFF.

Turning to this clonotype: A much larger clone lies a single base off, so this may be a read error. The chain has TRBV7-3 and TRBJ2-7; 8 nucleotides agree with TRBD2. Per germline, CDR1 SGHTA and CDR2 FQGTGA. The CDR3 extends over 16 amino acids. Trimming removed 8 bases from V and 0 bases from J; junction bases left unmatched: 12. CDR3 amino acids: CASGGVGTRSSYEQYF. The CDR3 DNA reads as TGTGCCAGCGGGGGAGTGGGGACTAGGAGCTCCTACGAGCAGTACTTC.

This clonotype showed up many times. The genes are TRBV7-9 and TRBJ2-7; 7 bases are shared with TRBD2. The CDR3 spans 15 residues. Germline V gives CDR1 SEHNR, CDR2 FQNEAQ (reference sequence). With 4 bases clipped from V and 6 bases from J, the junction kept 12 bases outside the gene matches. CDR3 loop: CASSSTSRRAAEQYF. In DNA, the CDR3 is TGTGCCAGCAGCTCGACTAGCAGGAGGGCCGCCGAGCAGTACTTC.

This chain links TRBV7-9 with TRBJ1-6; a possible D gene is TRBD1 (6 bases). V shed 4 bases and J shed 3 bases, with 13 bases lying between them. Germline V CDR1 and CDR2: SEHNR, FQNEAQ (reference sequence). This CDR3 spans 16 amino acids. The CDR3 DNA is TGTGCCAGCAGCTCGCAGGGGACTAACTATAATTCACCCCTCCACTTT. Residues: CASSSQGTNYNSPLHF.

CDR3 in amino acids: CASRLAFYNEQFF. In DNA form, the CDR3 reads TGTGCCAGCAGACTAGCGTTCTACAATGAGCAGTTCTTC. V is TRBV2 and J is TRBJ2-1; 7 bases agree with TRBD2. Germline-derived CDR1 and CDR2 are SNHLY and FYNNEI. The CDR3 has 13 residues. Trimming removed 6 bases from V and 3 bases from J; junction bases left unmatched: 2.

The rearrangement links TRBV5-6 to TRBJ2-7, with D unresolved. Per the germline V gene, CDR1 is SGHDT and CDR2 is YYEEEE. The V and J ends lost 0 bases and 6 bases respectively, with 19 bases between them. The CDR3 runs 16 residues. The CDR3 region is CASSLVLAVQPSEQYF. The CDR3 DNA sequence: TGTGCCAGCAGCTTGGTACTGGCGGTCCAACCCAGCGAGCAGTACTTC.

This clonotype was observed at least ten times. The CDR3, as DNA: TGCAGCGCCCGCCTCGGGACAGCGAACACCGGGGAGCTGTTTTTT. Its translation is CSARLGTANTGELFF. J is TRBJ2-2 and V is TRBV29-1; 7 nucleotides match TRBD1. The CDR3 consists of 15 residues. CDR1 and CDR2 (germline): SQVTM, ANQGSEA. V lost 7 bases to trimming and J lost 0 bases; unmatched junction nucleotides: 8.

In its sample, this clonotype was seen many times. V is TRBV27 and J is TRBJ1-6, with 9 bases aligning to TRBD1. Trimming cost V 0 bases and J 9 bases; bases outside gene matches: 3. Germline V gene data show CDR1 as MNHEY and CDR2 as SMNVEV (reference sequence). The CDR3 covers 15 residues. The CDR3, as DNA: TGTGCCAGCAGTTTATCGGGGACAGGGACTTCACCCCTCCACTTT. This gives the protein CASSLSGTGTSPLHF.

This clonotype was recorded only once. The genes are TRBV29-1 and TRBJ1-2; D is uncertain. The CDR3 extends over 13 amino acids. Germline CDR1 SQVTM, CDR2 ANQGSEA. The ends were cut back, 4 bases at V and 3 bases at J, with 12 bases in the middle. This CDR3 reads CSVGQPPDYGYTF. DNA for the CDR3: TGCAGCGTTGGCCAGCCCCCGGACTATGGCTACACCTTC.

The chain couples TRBV2 to TRBJ1-4; a possible D gene is TRBD1 (5 bases). From germline, CDR1 is SNHLY and CDR2 FYNNEI. The V gene lost 2 bases and the J gene lost 12 bases, with 13 bases spanning the gap. This CDR3 spans 13 amino acids. CDR3 loop: CASSEWSQGQLFF. DNA of the CDR3: TGTGCCAGCAGTGAATGGTCGCAGGGCCAACTGTTTTTT.

At least ten counts were recorded for this clonotype. This chain links TRBV5-1 with TRBJ2-7; TRBD1 might be the D (6 bases). Germline loops: CDR1 SGHRS, CDR2 YFSETQ. V lost 4 bases and J lost 7, with 15 bases in between. This CDR3 region has 13 residues. CDR3 nucleotides: TGCGCCAGCAGCCTTCGTTGGGGGCATGAGCAGTACTTC. As protein: CASSLRWGHEQYF.

Comment on this clonotype: A much larger clone is a single base away; this may be a read error. The missing conserved phenylalanine or tryptophan at the end of this CDR3 makes a read error likely. The chain uses TRBV11-2 and TRBJ2-7, with 9 bases lining up with TRBD2. The J segment lost 3 bases and the V segment lost 6 bases, leaving 9 bases of the junction unmatched. This CDR3 contains 15 residues. The germline V gene has CDR1 SGHAT and CDR2 FQNNGV. The CDR3 DNA reads TGTGCCAGCAGTTCTCCCGGGACTAGCAGCTACGAGCAGTACCTC. Encoded protein: CASSSPGTSSYEQYL.

The V and J genes are TRBV20-1 and TRBJ2-5; 12 bases are a match to TRBD2. Trimming took 7 bases from V and 11 from J; bases not matched to a gene: 11. The germline gives CDR1 DFQATT, CDR2 SNEGSKA (reference sequence). This CDR3 has 13 residues. The CDR3 reads CSGLAGVIDTQYF. Written as DNA, the CDR3 is TGCAGTGGACTAGCGGGAGTGATAGATACGCAGTACTTC.

The table lists this clonotype with many counts. This chain connects TRBV13 to TRBJ1-1, with D uncertain. In germline, CDR1 is PRHDT, CDR2 FYEKMQ (reference sequence). The V and J ends lost 5 bases and 0 bases respectively, with 13 bases between them. The CDR3 covers 15 residues. As DNA, the CDR3 is TGTGCCAGCAGCCCCGTGGGAGGGCTGAACACTGAAGCTTTCTTT. As protein: CASSPVGGLNTEAFF.

The rearrangement uses TRBV6-5 and TRBJ1-6; weak D call: TRBD1 (5 bases). CDR1 and CDR2 (germline): MNHEY, SVGAGI. V lost 5 bases, J lost 6 bases, and 5 bases lay in between. CDR3 length equals 12 residues. This CDR3 reads CASSGGNSPLHF. The CDR3 DNA reads TGTGCCAGCAGTGGGGGTAATTCACCCCTCCACTTT.

Note on this clonotype: A read error may explain this, as a much larger clone is one base away. No conserved phenylalanine or tryptophan is present at the end of the CDR3, so a read error is the likely explanation. The gene calls are TRBV14 and TRBJ1-2; D ambiguous. V gave up 1 base and J gave up 8 bases, with 17 bases separating them. The CDR3 consists of 15 residues. CDR1 and CDR2 (germline): SGHDN, FVKESK. CDR3 protein: CASSQATLLTGGYTL. Here the CDR3 DNA reads TGTGCCAGCAGCCAAGCAACGCTTTTAACCGGCGGCTACACCCTC.

The chain couples TRBV29-1 to TRBJ1-4, with D possibly TRBD1 on 5 matching bases. CDR3 size: 13 residues. The V gene lost 4 bases and the J gene lost 7 bases, with 13 bases spanning the gap. Germline V lookup: CDR1 SQVTM, CDR2 ANQGSEA. CDR3: CSVGPVRGEKLFF. For the CDR3, the DNA is TGCAGCGTTGGCCCAGTGAGGGGTGAAAAACTGTTTTTT.

The CDR3 DNA follows: TGCAGTGCTAGACTCAACCAGGGGTATCCAGATACGCAGTATTTT. Amino acid sequence: CSARLNQGYPDTQYF. The J gene is TRBJ2-3, the V gene TRBV20-1, with a possible D match to TRBD1 (6 bases). With 2 bases removed from V and 4 bases from J, the gap between germline ends came to 16 bases. The CDR3 sequence is 15 residues long. Germline CDR1 reads DFQATT; CDR2 reads SNEGSKA (reference sequence).

The V and J genes are TRBV4-2 and TRBJ2-2; no definite D call. The CDR3 has 12 residues. Per germline, CDR1 LGHNA and CDR2 YNFKEQ. V was trimmed by 11 bases and J by 4 bases, leaving 11 bases between them. For the CDR3, the DNA is TGTGCCGCCATCGCCGGCACCGGGGAGCTGTTTTTT. It translates to CAAIAGTGELFF.

This clonotype was counted ten times or more. The chain couples TRBV19 to TRBJ2-7; possibly TRBD2 for D (5 bases). There are 14 residues in the CDR3. V was pared by 5 bases and J by 4 bases, with 15 bases between. CDR1 and CDR2 from the germline V gene are LNHDA and SQIVND (reference sequence). CDR3 bases: TGTGCCAGTAGTGTGCGGAGGTTGGGGTACGAGCAGTACTTC. As protein: CASSVRRLGYEQYF.

There are many counts of this clonotype. The V and J genes are TRBV10-3 and TRBJ2-5; D uncertain. Per the germline V gene, CDR1 is ENHRY and CDR2 is SYGVKD. CDR3 length: 15 residues. V shed 0 bases and J shed 4 bases, with 12 bases lying between them. This chain's CDR3 is CAISESRRRLETQYF. CDR3 coding DNA: TGTGCCATCAGTGAGTCCCGACGGAGATTAGAGACCCAGTACTTC.

The chain links TRBV6-1 to TRBJ2-5; D call uncertain. Per germline, CDR1 MNHNS and CDR2 SASEGT. V lost 6 bases, J lost 0 bases, and 14 bases lay in between. The CDR3 sequence is 15 residues long. CDR3 in DNA: TGTGCCAGCAGCCTCACTAACCGGCACCAAGAGACCCAGTACTTC. It encodes CASSLTNRHQETQYF.